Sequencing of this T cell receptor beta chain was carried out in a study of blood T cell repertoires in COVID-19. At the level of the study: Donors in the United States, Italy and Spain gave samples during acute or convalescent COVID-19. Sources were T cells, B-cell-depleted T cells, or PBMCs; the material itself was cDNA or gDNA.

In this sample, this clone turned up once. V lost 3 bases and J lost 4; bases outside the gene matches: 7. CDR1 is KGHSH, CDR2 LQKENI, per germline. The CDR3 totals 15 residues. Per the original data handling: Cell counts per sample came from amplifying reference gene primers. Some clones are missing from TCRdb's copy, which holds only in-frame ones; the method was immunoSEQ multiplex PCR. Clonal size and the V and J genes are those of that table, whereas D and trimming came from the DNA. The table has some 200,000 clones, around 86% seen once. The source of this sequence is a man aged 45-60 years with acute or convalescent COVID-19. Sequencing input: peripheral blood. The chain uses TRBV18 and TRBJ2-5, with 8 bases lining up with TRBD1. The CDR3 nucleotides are TGTGCCAGCTCACCCGGACAGGGAAGAACAGAGACCCAGTACTTC. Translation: CASSPGQGRTETQYF.